This T cell receptor beta chain was obtained from a study of early T cells in non-severe SARS-CoV-2 infection. Overall study context: Chains stayed unpaired after sequencing of bulk RNA from unsorted whole blood. Study-level points and caveats: CD4 and private specificities were missed by VDJdb matching, which favored anti-spike CD8 responses.

This CDR3 has 20 residues. The germline CDR1 and CDR2 sequences are MNHEY and SMNVEV (reference sequence). The junction had 15 bases not matched to a gene; V was cut back by 6 bases and J by 0 bases. This clonotype was seen repeatedly, ten times or more. Its antigen is undetermined. Researchers attached unique molecular identifiers to individual cDNA molecules. TCRdb independently ran MiXCR on the 5' RACE reads; one entry per CDR3 protein. Here the sample spans tens of thousands of distinct CDR3 sequences, approximately 5.7% being singletons. The sequence was collected from an adult who was a healthcare worker with PCR-confirmed SARS-CoV-2 infection or an uninfected control (not recorded which). The sample was whole blood, taken at baseline. V usage is TRBV27 and J usage is TRBJ2-7; 15 bases match TRBD2. Here the CDR3 reads CASSPLTAGTSGRSSYEQYF. CDR3 nucleotide sequence: TGTGCCAGCAGCCCACTAACCGCCGGGACTAGCGGGAGGTCCTCCTACGAGCAGTACTTC.